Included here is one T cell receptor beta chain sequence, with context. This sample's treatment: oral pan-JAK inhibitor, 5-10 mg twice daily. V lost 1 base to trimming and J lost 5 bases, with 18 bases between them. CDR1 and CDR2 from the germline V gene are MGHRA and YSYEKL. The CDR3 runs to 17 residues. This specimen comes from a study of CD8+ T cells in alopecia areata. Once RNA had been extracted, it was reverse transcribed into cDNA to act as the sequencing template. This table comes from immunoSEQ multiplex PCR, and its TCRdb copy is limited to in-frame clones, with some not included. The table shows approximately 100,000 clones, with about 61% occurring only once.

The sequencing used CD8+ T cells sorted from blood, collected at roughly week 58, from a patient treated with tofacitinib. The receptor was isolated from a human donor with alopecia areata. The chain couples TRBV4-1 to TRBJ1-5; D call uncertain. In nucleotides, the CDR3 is TGCGCCAGCAGCCAAGCCCATGGAACAGATAATGATCAGCCCCAGCATTTT. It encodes CASSQAHGTDNDQPQHF.